Each of the 30 T cell receptor beta chains below was sequenced from the same sample in a study of shared clonotypes between healthy human individuals. Clones were read by immunoSEQ multiplex PCR, and TCRdb kept only the in-frame ones, dropping some. Of approximately 440,000 clones in the sample, around 77% were seen once. Specimen: PBMCs. These receptors were taken from a woman aged 40-49 years in good health. Some clones in this sample may be carry-over from other donors' samples.

The genes are TRBV2 and TRBJ2-7; D not resolved. Trimming pared 2 bases from V and 1 base from J, leaving 12 bases between. The CDR3 totals 15 residues. From germline, CDR1 is SNHLY and CDR2 FYNNEI. The CDR3 coding sequence is TGTGCCAGCAGTGAACAGGTCCCTAAATCCTACGAGCAGTACTTC. Amino acid sequence: CASSEQVPKSYEQYF.

This sequence joins TRBV7-3 and TRBJ2-1; 8 nucleotides agree with TRBD2. J lost 4 bases, V lost 3 bases, and 11 bases had no gene match. CDR3 length equals 17 residues. The germline V gene encodes CDR1 SGHTA and CDR2 FQGTGA. CDR3 DNA sequence: TGTGCCAGCAGCTTGGTTGGGACGGGACTAGGGTACAATGAGCAGTTCTTC. It translates to CASSLVGTGLGYNEQFF.

V and J are TRBV19 and TRBJ1-5; maybe TRBD1 (5 bases). Germline CDR1 reads LNHDA; CDR2 reads SQIVND (reference sequence). The length of the CDR3 is 13 residues. Between the trimmed V and J ends, which lost 9 bases and 0 bases, there was a span of 9 bases. The DNA of the CDR3 is TGTGCCAGCACGACAGATAGCAATCAGCCCCAGCATTTT. It is translated as CASTTDSNQPQHF.

J is TRBJ1-4 and V is TRBV28, with no clear D. CDR3 length: 11 residues. Deletions cut 7 bases from V and 5 bases from J, with 5 bases between. The germline V gene has CDR1 MDHEN and CDR2 SYDVKM. CDR3 sequence reads: CASMRNEKLFF. The DNA for the CDR3 is TGTGCCAGCATGAGGAATGAAAAACTGTTTTTT.

V and J are TRBV19 and TRBJ1-1; D perhaps matches TRBD1 (5 bases). Trimming left V 0 bases short and J 8 bases short, with 16 bases between. Germline lookup yields CDR1 LNHDA and CDR2 SQIVND (reference sequence). The CDR3 is made up of 15 amino acids. The CDR3 loop reads CASSIDHRQFREAFF. The CDR3 DNA reads as TGTGCCAGTAGTATAGATCATCGACAGTTCCGCGAAGCTTTCTTT. Using reference TRBV19 and TRBJ1-1 for the parts outside the CDR3, the full variable domain is DGGITQSPKYLFRKEGQNVTLSCEQNLNHDAMYWYRQDPGQGLRLIYYSQIVNDFQKGDIAEGYSVSREKKESFPLTVTSAQKNPTAFYLCASSIDHRQFREAFFGQGTRLTVV.

This chain uses TRBV7-2 with TRBJ1-1; no definite D call. V lost 5 bases, J lost 4 bases, and 17 bases lay in between. This CDR3 contains 15 residues. Germline loops: CDR1 SGHTA, CDR2 FQGNSA. CDR3 residues: CASSASQTGSTEAFF. The CDR3, as DNA: TGTGCCAGCAGCGCCTCACAAACGGGGAGCACTGAAGCTTTCTTT.

V usage is TRBV4-3 and J usage is TRBJ1-2; D uncertain. The CDR3 is made up of 13 amino acids. The V gene lost 1 base and the J gene lost 3 bases, with 6 bases spanning the gap. Germline-derived CDR1 and CDR2 are LGHNA and YSLEER. In nucleotides, the CDR3 is TGCGCCAGCAGCCAAGGACAAGACTATGGCTACACCTTC. This translates into CASSQGQDYGYTF.

With respect to this clone: With only one base between it and a far larger clone, this is likely a read error. This chain uses TRBV30 with TRBJ1-5; D unresolved. This CDR3 contains 13 residues. The germline gives CDR1 GTSNPN, CDR2 SVGIG (reference sequence). The V end was cut by 2 bases, the J end by 6 bases, with 11 bases between. CDR3 nucleotides: TGTGCCTGGAGTAAAGGAGGGAGTCAGCCCCAGCATTTT. Its translation is CAWSKGGSQPQHF.

V and J are TRBV7-5 and TRBJ1-6; the D segment call TRBD1 is taken from the table without a DNA check. TRBV7-5 is classified as a pseudogene. The CDR3 consists of 13 residues. The DNA of the CDR3 is TGTGCCAGCAGCACGGGACAGAATTCACCCCTCCACTTT. This gives the protein CASSTGQNSPLHF.

V gene TRBV7-3 combines with J gene TRBJ2-3; D not resolved. The germline V gene encodes CDR1 SGHTA and CDR2 FQGTGA. V was trimmed by 1 base and J by 8 bases, leaving 10 bases between them. The length of the CDR3 is 13 residues. CDR3 in DNA: TGTGCCAGCAGCTTAAATTCCGGCGCTACGCAGTATTTT. As protein: CASSLNSGATQYF. Variable domain in full (rest from reference TRBV7-3 and TRBJ2-3): GAGVSQTPSNKVTEKGKYVELRCDPISGHTALYWYRQSLGQGPEFLIYFQGTGAADDSGLPNDRFFAVRPEGSVSTLKIQRTERGDSAVYLCASSLNSGATQYFGPGTRLTVL.

The V gene is TRBV10-1, the J gene TRBJ2-4; D remains unclear. The germline gives CDR1 WNHNN, CDR2 SYGVQD (reference sequence). The CDR3 totals 15 residues. Between the trimmed V and J ends, which lost 2 bases and 0 bases, there was a span of 8 bases. In DNA, the CDR3 is TGCGCCAGCAGTGAGGGGCAACTAGCCAAAAACATTCAGTACTTC. It codes for CASSEGQLAKNIQYF.

Turning to this clone: Sequence at one end of the junction differs from germline and may be a read error. V usage is TRBV6-6 and J usage is TRBJ2-2; a possible D gene is TRBD2 (6 bases). Germline V gives CDR1 MNHNY, CDR2 SVGAGI (reference sequence). The CDR3 loop spans 14 amino acids. DNA for the CDR3: TGTGCCTGCAGGTCAGGGACGGACACCGGGGGGCTGTTTTTT. Residues: CACRSGTDTGGLFF.

Comment on this clone: One junction end does not reproduce the germline sequence, and a read error may be involved. V and J are TRBV7-7 and TRBJ2-1; no clear D gene. Germline lookup yields CDR1 SSHAT and CDR2 FNYEAQ (reference sequence). This CDR3 comprises 15 residues. The CDR3 DNA reads as TGTGCTAGCAGCTTAGGACCAGGCTCCTACAATGAGCAGTTCTTC. Protein sequence: CASSLGPGSYNEQFF.

This chain joins TRBV9 and TRBJ1-2; no clear D gene. CDR1 and CDR2 from the germline V gene are SGDLS and YYNGEE. This CDR3 has 15 amino acids. The V gene lost 0 bases and the J gene lost 4 bases, with 13 bases spanning the gap. As DNA, the CDR3 is TGTGCCAGCAGCGTAGTGGCAGACCAACCCTATGGCTACACCTTC. Translating it yields CASSVVADQPYGYTF. The full variable domain, with the rest looked up from reference TRBV9 and TRBJ1-2, is DSGVTQTPKHLITATGQRVTLRCSPRSGDLSVYWYQQSLDQGLQFLIQYYNGEERAKGNILERFSAQQFPDLHSELNLSSLELGDSALYFCASSVVADQPYGYTFGSGTRLTVV.

This clone was counted only a few times. A read error may be the cause here, since a much bigger clone is one base away. The identical CDR3 is also encoded by other nucleotide sequences in the sample. The V call is TRBV10-2, the J call TRBJ1-2; 7 nucleotides match TRBD1. The V segment lost 6 bases and the J segment 3 bases; nucleotides outside the gene matches: 4. The length of the CDR3 is 13 residues. Germline V gives CDR1 WSHSY, CDR2 SAAADI. CDR3 sequence reads: CASSRQGDYGYTF. The CDR3 nucleotides are TGCGCCAGCAGCCGGCAGGGGGACTATGGCTACACCTTC.

By share of the sample, this clone is medium-sized. The chain links TRBV10-1 to TRBJ2-1; D might be TRBD1 or TRBD2, each matching 6 bases. Trimming shortened V by 3 bases and J by 4 bases, and 7 bases separated the two germline ends. In germline, CDR1 is WNHNN, CDR2 SYGVQD (reference sequence). CDR3 length equals 13 residues. CDR3 in DNA: TGCGCCAGCAGTGAAGGGGGGTACAATGAGCAGTTCTTC. The encoded protein is CASSEGGYNEQFF.

The sample holds one count of this clone. The V call is TRBV10-3, the J call TRBJ2-3; possible D gene TRBD1, 6 bases. CDR1 is ENHRY, CDR2 SYGVKD, per germline. This CDR3 has 16 residues. Trimming cost V 6 bases and J 1 base, with 17 bases left between them. The CDR3 coding sequence is TGTGCCATCAGGGCCGGGACAAGTTATGGCACAGATACGCAGTATTTT. Residues: CAIRAGTSYGTDTQYF.

The rearrangement links TRBV27 to TRBJ2-1; weak D call: TRBD2 (5 bases). This CDR3 spans 15 amino acids. Germline V lookup: CDR1 MNHEY, CDR2 SMNVEV (reference sequence). Trimming left V 2 bases short and J 0 bases short, with 8 bases between. The CDR3: CASSLRGSSYNEQFF. Here the CDR3 DNA reads TGTGCCAGCAGTTTACGTGGGAGCTCCTACAATGAGCAGTTCTTC.

The table lists this clone with a count of one. A far larger clone differs by one base, so this is likely a read error. The same CDR3 also results from other DNA sequences found in this sample. The chain employs TRBV5-1 and TRBJ2-7; 9 bases are a match to TRBD2. J was trimmed by 2 bases and V by 2 bases; bases with no gene match: 5. Germline CDR1 SGHRS, CDR2 YFSETQ. This CDR3 contains 15 residues. The CDR3 DNA reads as TGCGCCAGCAGCTTAGCTAGCGGGGCCACCTACGAGCAGTACTTC. Translating it yields CASSLASGATYEQYF.

This clone appeared a few times. This rearrangement joins TRBV15 to TRBJ2-2, with 8 bases that match TRBD2. The CDR3 has 15 amino acids. V lost 8 bases to trimming and J lost 4 bases; unmatched junction nucleotides: 9. The germline V gene encodes CDR1 LNHNV and CDR2 YYDKDF (reference sequence). The CDR3 loop reads CATGREGRGTGELFF. CDR3 coding DNA: TGTGCCACCGGCCGGGAGGGCCGCGGCACCGGGGAGCTGTTTTTT.

CDR3 DNA sequence: TGTGCCATCAGTGACGCGTTCGATACGCAGTATTTT. It translates to CAISDAFDTQYF. The chain recombines TRBV10-3 with TRBJ2-3; D gene unclear. There are 12 residues in the CDR3. Trimming shortened V by 3 bases and J by 6 bases, and 7 bases separated the two germline ends. Per germline, CDR1 ENHRY and CDR2 SYGVKD.

The rearrangement uses TRBV27 and TRBJ2-1, with D perhaps TRBD1 (9 bases). Per germline, CDR1 MNHEY and CDR2 SMNVEV (reference sequence). The CDR3 is 20 amino acids. Deletions cut 8 bases from V and 6 bases from J, with 35 bases between. The CDR3 nucleotides read TGTGCCAGCCGTACCCTACACAGGGGGCTTATCGGGAGGGTGGGCAATGAGCAGTTCTTC. Translated: CASRTLHRGLIGRVGNEQFF.

The rearrangement joins TRBV28 to TRBJ1-2; 7 nucleotides match TRBD1. There are 13 residues in the CDR3. After removal of 6 bases from V and 4 bases from J, the junction contained 5 bases not matched to a gene. Germline-derived CDR1 and CDR2 are MDHEN and SYDVKM. As DNA, the CDR3 is TGTGCCAGCAGAGACAGGGCTACCTATGGCTACACCTTC. Translation gives CASRDRATYGYTF.

V gene TRBV2 combines with J gene TRBJ2-7; weak D call: TRBD1 (6 bases). CDR1 is SNHLY and CDR2 is FYNNEI in the germline V gene. This CDR3 has 13 residues. V was trimmed by 5 bases and J by 6 bases, leaving 14 bases between them. This CDR3 is CASSRMGAVEQYF. CDR3 bases: TGTGCCAGCAGTCGTATGGGGGCGGTCGAGCAGTACTTC.

A word on this clone: A much larger clonotype is one base distant, so this may be a read error. This chain connects TRBV10-3 to TRBJ2-3; 10 positions agree with TRBD2. The CDR3 is 15 residues long. Unmatched junction bases numbered 3, after V lost 4 bases and J lost 2 bases. CDR1 and CDR2 (germline): ENHRY, SYGVKD. CDR3 in DNA: TGTGCCATCAGTGGAGCGGGAGGGCCCACAGATACGCAGTATTTT. Protein: CAISGAGGPTDTQYF.

CDR3 bases: TGTGCCAGCAGCGGACAGGGGTCGGGAAAAGAGACCCAGTACTTC. Translated: CASSGQGSGKETQYF. This chain connects TRBV7-9 to TRBJ2-5; 9 bases line up with TRBD1. J gave up 3 bases and V 5 bases, and 7 bases lay outside the gene matches. Per the germline V gene, CDR1 is SEHNR and CDR2 is FQNEAQ (reference sequence). CDR3 size: 15 residues.

This chain links TRBV7-9 with TRBJ1-1, with no clear D. The CDR3 is made up of 14 amino acids. The V gene's germline CDR1 is SEHNR and CDR2 FQNEAQ (reference sequence). Trimming took 4 bases from V and 3 from J, leaving 12 bases between them. CDR3 loop: CASSSYNGDTEAFF. The CDR3 coding sequence is TGTGCCAGCAGCTCCTATAACGGGGACACTGAAGCTTTCTTT.

The chain links TRBV28 to TRBJ1-4, with D possibly TRBD1 on 5 matching bases. This CDR3 is built from 13 residues. From germline, CDR1 is MDHEN and CDR2 SYDVKM. The V gene lost 2 bases and the J gene lost 7 bases, with 8 bases spanning the gap. For the CDR3, the DNA is TGTGCCAGCAGTTTACGGGGCACTGAAAAACTGTTTTTT. It is translated as CASSLRGTEKLFF.

The J gene is TRBJ2-6, the V gene TRBV9, with 7 bases matching TRBD2. After removal of 3 bases from V and 2 bases from J, the junction contained 2 bases not matched to a gene. Germline V gives CDR1 SGDLS, CDR2 YYNGEE. This CDR3 spans 15 amino acids. The CDR3 spells CASSGGRAGANVLTF. The CDR3 nucleotides are TGTGCCAGCAGCGGCGGGAGAGCTGGGGCCAACGTCCTGACTTTC.

The V gene is TRBV30, the J gene TRBJ2-1; 7 bases match TRBD1. Germline V gene data show CDR1 as GTSNPN and CDR2 as SVGIG (reference sequence). After removal of 6 bases from V and 9 bases from J, the junction contained 23 bases not matched to a gene. This CDR3 comprises 17 residues. CDR3 bases: TGTGCCTGCCGGGACAGCCTGGGGCTAGTTTCGGTTTCTGAGCAGTTCTTC. This sequence encodes CACRDSLGLVSVSEQFF.